This T cell receptor (beta chain) was documented in a study of T cell responses to AZD1222 COVID-19 vaccine. This CDR3 is 13 amino acids long. Trimming shortened V by 7 bases and J by 10 bases, and 17 bases separated the two germline ends. CDR1 and CDR2 (germline): SGHTA, FQGNSA. The table came from immunoSEQ multiplex PCR; TCRdb's copy has only in-frame clones and leaves some out. The data show more than 70,000 clones, with 88% seen just once and under 20% held by the top ten. The receptor was derived from an adult in good health. The chain links TRBV7-2 to TRBJ2-1, with a tentative D call TRBD2 (5 bases). Sample: peripheral blood, taken on day 0 of AZD1222 vaccination. The CDR3: CASNPNGIREQFF. The CDR3 DNA is TGTGCCAGCAACCCCAACGGGATCCGAGAGCAGTTCTTC.